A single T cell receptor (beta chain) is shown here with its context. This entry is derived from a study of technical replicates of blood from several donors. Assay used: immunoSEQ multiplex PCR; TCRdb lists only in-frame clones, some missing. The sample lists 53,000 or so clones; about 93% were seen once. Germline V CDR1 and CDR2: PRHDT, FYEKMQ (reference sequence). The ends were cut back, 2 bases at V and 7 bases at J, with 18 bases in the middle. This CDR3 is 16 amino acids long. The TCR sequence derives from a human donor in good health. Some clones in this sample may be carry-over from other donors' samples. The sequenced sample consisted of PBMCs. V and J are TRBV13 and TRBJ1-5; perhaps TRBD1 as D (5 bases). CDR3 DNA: TGTGCCAGCAGCTTATCCTACGGGGGGAGGGAACAGCCCCAGCATTTT. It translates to CASSLSYGGREQPQHF.